A single sample is the source of the 22 T cell receptor beta chains below, sequenced in a study of blood T cell repertoires in COVID-19. Measured with immunoSEQ multiplex PCR; TCRdb has only the in-frame clones, and not every one. This sample has approximately 74,000 clones; 91% occur once, and the top ten carry roughly 5%. Specimen: peripheral blood. The receptors shown here come from a woman aged 55-69 years with active COVID-19.

V is TRBV15 and J is TRBJ2-3; a possible D gene is TRBD2 (5 bases). Trimming cost V 0 bases and J 3 bases, with 13 bases left between them. The CDR3 has 16 amino acids. The germline V gene encodes CDR1 LNHNV and CDR2 YYDKDF (reference sequence). The CDR3 here is CATSRDRAGVTDTQYF. The CDR3 coding sequence is TGTGCCACCAGCAGAGATAGGGCCGGGGTAACAGATACGCAGTATTTT.

A few counts support this clone. The chain combines TRBV5-1 with TRBJ2-3, with D possibly matching TRBD2 (6 bases). The germline V gene encodes CDR1 SGHRS and CDR2 YFSETQ. V shed 3 bases and J shed 4 bases, with 21 bases lying between them. This CDR3 spans 17 amino acids. CDR3 sequence (DNA): TGCGCCAGCAGCTGGCCACCGGGACTCTCAAGAGCAGATACGCAGTATTTT. It is translated as CASSWPPGLSRADTQYF.

There are a few counts of this clone. The chain links TRBV6-4 to TRBJ1-5, with TRBD1 matching 7 bases. Germline V gene lookup returns CDR1 MRHNA and CDR2 SNTAGT. J lost 7 bases, V lost 5 bases, and 5 bases had no gene match. The CDR3 has 13 amino acids. DNA for the CDR3: TGTGCCAGCAGTCAAGACAGGGACCAGCCCCAGCATTTT. It specifies CASSQDRDQPQHF.

The chain uses TRBV7-9 and TRBJ1-2; 7 positions match TRBD1. Germline CDR1 and CDR2: SEHNR and FQNEAQ (reference sequence). The CDR3 covers 13 residues. J lost 9 bases, V lost 5 bases, and 9 bases had no gene match. CDR3 amino acids: CASSLGTEYRYTF. The CDR3 DNA reads TGTGCCAGCAGCCTGGGGACAGAATATCGCTACACCTTC. The complete variable domain, with remaining parts taken from reference TRBV7-9 and TRBJ1-2, reads DTGVSQNPRHKITKRGQNVTFRCDPISEHNRLYWYRQTLGQGPEFLTYFQNEAQLEKSRLLSDRFSAERPKGSFSTLEIQRTEQGDSAMYLCASSLGTEYRYTFGSGTRLTVV.

V is TRBV19 and J is TRBJ2-3; TRBD1 is a possible D gene (5 bases). Germline CDR1 is LNHDA and CDR2 is SQIVND (reference sequence). Trimming took off 1 base at V and 8 bases at J, with 7 bases between the two ends. CDR3 length: 12 residues. The CDR3 sequence: CASSIGRGTQYF. Here the CDR3 DNA reads TGTGCCAGTAGTATAGGTAGGGGTACGCAGTATTTT. The full variable domain, in which reference TRBV19 and TRBJ2-3 provide the parts outside the CDR3, is DGGITQSPKYLFRKEGQNVTLSCEQNLNHDAMYWYRQDPGQGLRLIYYSQIVNDFQKGDIAEGYSVSREKKESFPLTVTSAQKNPTAFYLCASSIGRGTQYFGPGTRLTVL.

The V call is TRBV12-3 or TRBV12-4, the J call TRBJ2-7; 7 nucleotides line up with TRBD1. The V gene end was trimmed by 5 bases and the J gene end by 2 bases; junction bases not matched to a gene: 3. The length of the CDR3 is 13 residues. CDR3 nucleotide sequence: TGTGCCAGCAGTCCACAGGGGCCCTACGAGCAGTACTTC. Translation gives CASSPQGPYEQYF.

The V gene is TRBV5-1, the J gene TRBJ2-3; 14 bases fit TRBD2. V shed 3 bases and J 14 bases; nucleotides not matched to a gene: 8. This CDR3 contains 14 residues. Per the germline V gene, CDR1 is SGHRS and CDR2 is YFSETQ. The DNA for the CDR3 is TGCGCCAGCAGCTCCGGGACTAGCGGGAGCGTGCGGTATTTT. This codes for CASSSGTSGSVRYF.

The chain's CDR3 is CASRGRFNEQFF. DNA of the CDR3: TGTGCCAGCCGTGGGAGGTTCAATGAGCAGTTCTTC. The rearrangement links TRBV9 to TRBJ2-1, with D possibly matching TRBD2 (6 bases). Trimming stripped 7 bases from V and 6 bases from J, with 11 bases between. The CDR3 extends over 12 amino acids. Germline V gene lookup returns CDR1 SGDLS and CDR2 YYNGEE.

This chain uses TRBV11-2 with TRBJ2-3, with a tentative D call TRBD1 (6 bases). This CDR3 contains 15 residues. Trimming took off 0 bases at V and 6 bases at J, with 13 bases between the two ends. Germline V gives CDR1 SGHAT, CDR2 FQNNGV. The CDR3 loop is CASSLDGRGLDTQYF. The CDR3 bases are TGTGCCAGCAGCTTAGATGGCAGGGGATTGGATACGCAGTATTTT. Based on the CDR3 plus reference TRBV11-2 and TRBJ2-3, the full variable domain is EAGVAQSPRYKIIEKRQSVAFWCNPISGHATLYWYQQILGQGPKLLIQFQNNGVVDDSQLPKDRFSAERLKGVDSTLKIQPAKLEDSAVYLCASSLDGRGLDTQYFGPGTRLTVL.

V gene TRBV28 combines with J gene TRBJ2-7; the match to TRBD2 covers 11 bases. The CDR3 runs to 15 residues. J was trimmed by 3 bases and V by 3 bases; bases with no gene match: 4. Per the germline V gene, CDR1 is MDHEN and CDR2 is SYDVKM. The CDR3 DNA reads TGTGCCAGCAGTTTGAGACTAGCGGGGATCTACGAGCAGTACTTC. It is translated as CASSLRLAGIYEQYF.

The chain links TRBV5-1 to TRBJ1-1; 11 nucleotides match TRBD1. The length of the CDR3 is 17 residues. V dropped 4 bases and J dropped 5; count of bases not matched to a gene: 13. From germline, CDR1 is SGHRS and CDR2 YFSETQ. For the CDR3, the DNA is TGCGCCAGCAGCGATCGGACAGGGGGCGCGTTAGGTACTGAAGCTTTCTTT. Translated: CASSDRTGGALGTEAFF.

This clone has only one observation. The rearrangement joins TRBV28 to TRBJ2-7; D is possibly TRBD2 (7 bases). CDR1 and CDR2 from the germline V gene are MDHEN and SYDVKM. The V end was cut by 3 bases, the J end by 3 bases, with 12 bases between. CDR3 size: 14 residues. In nucleotides, the CDR3 is TGTGCCAGCAGTTTCCAGCGGGGACACTACGAGCAGTACTTC. This codes for CASSFQRGHYEQYF.

The chain employs TRBV30 and TRBJ2-7, with 7 positions matching TRBD1. The V segment lost 0 bases and the J segment 4 bases; nucleotides outside the gene matches: 9. Germline V gene lookup returns CDR1 GTSNPN and CDR2 SVGIG (reference sequence). The CDR3 sequence is 15 residues long. CDR3 protein: CAWSVGWSGGYEQYF. The CDR3 coding sequence is TGTGCCTGGAGTGTAGGGTGGTCAGGGGGTTACGAGCAGTACTTC. The full variable domain, rest sourced from reference TRBV30 and TRBJ2-7, is SQTIHQWPATLVQPVGSPLSLECTVEGTSNPNLYWYRQAAGRGLQLLFYSVGIGQISSEVPQNLSASRPQDRQFILSSKKLLLSDSGFYLCAWSVGWSGGYEQYFGPGTRLTVT.

This clone was counted a few times. This sequence joins TRBV6-8 and TRBJ2-1, with 8 bases that match TRBD2. Germline V gene data show CDR1 as MNHGY and CDR2 as SAAAGT. V shed 6 bases, J shed 0 bases, and the junction held 16 bases outside the gene matches. The CDR3 has 19 residues. The DNA of the CDR3 is TGTGCCAGCAGCTGGCTGCGGCTAGCGGGCAACAGCTCCTACAATGAGCAGTTCTTC. This translates into CASSWLRLAGNSSYNEQFF.

CDR3 in amino acids: CAWSVRDNQPQHF. For the CDR3, the DNA is TGTGCCTGGAGTGTACGGGATAATCAGCCCCAGCATTTT. The V gene is TRBV30, the J gene TRBJ1-5; no clear D gene. Germline assignment: CDR1 GTSNPN and CDR2 SVGIG (reference sequence). The length of the CDR3 is 13 residues. V lost 0 bases, J lost 4 bases, and 7 bases lay in between.

The chain recombines TRBV7-6 with TRBJ2-1, with 8 bases aligning to TRBD2. The CDR3 covers 16 residues. The germline V gene encodes CDR1 SGHVS and CDR2 FNYEAQ. The J segment lost 0 bases and the V segment lost 5 bases, leaving 6 bases of the junction unmatched. In DNA form, the CDR3 reads TGTGCCAGCAGCCGGGGGGGGAGGGACTCCTACAATGAGCAGTTCTTC. Its translation: CASSRGGRDSYNEQFF.

The CDR3 DNA follows: TGCAGCGTTGAAGGAGGTTCCATACCCTACGAGCAGTACTTC. Amino acids: CSVEGGSIPYEQYF. V and J are TRBV29-1 and TRBJ2-7; the D is unclear. Germline loops: CDR1 SQVTM, CDR2 ANQGSEA. V was pared by 1 base and J by 2 bases, with 12 bases between. The CDR3 is 14 amino acids.

J is TRBJ2-1 and V is TRBV11-2; TRBD2 agrees at 9 bases. With V trimmed by 5 bases and J by 5 bases, 10 bases remained unmatched. From germline, CDR1 is SGHAT and CDR2 FQNNGV. The CDR3 is 16 amino acids. The DNA for the CDR3 is TGTGCCAGCAGCCTGAACCTAGCGGGATTCCACAATGAGCAGTTCTTC. As protein: CASSLNLAGFHNEQFF.

The chain recombines TRBV28 with TRBJ1-1; possibly TRBD1 for D (6 bases). There are 16 residues in the CDR3. V was trimmed by 7 bases and J by 0 bases, leaving 18 bases between them. Germline CDR1 and CDR2: MDHEN and SYDVKM. CDR3 DNA sequence: TGTGCCAGCATTTCCAGACCCGGGACAATGAACACTGAAGCTTTCTTT. Amino acids: CASISRPGTMNTEAFF.

The V and J genes are TRBV5-5 and TRBJ1-1; maybe TRBD1 (5 bases). The CDR3 is 16 residues long. The germline V gene has CDR1 SGHKS and CDR2 YYEKEE (reference sequence). Trimming took 0 bases from V and 4 from J, leaving 16 bases between them. CDR3 sequence reads: CASSLAGGVYSTEAFF. The CDR3 DNA sequence: TGTGCCAGCAGCTTGGCCGGGGGGGTATACTCCACTGAAGCTTTCTTT.

V usage is TRBV28 and J usage is TRBJ2-5, with TRBD1 identical over 8 bases. Trimming took 4 bases from V and 1 from J; bases not matched to a gene: 8. Germline V gene sequence: CDR1 MDHEN, CDR2 SYDVKM. The CDR3 is 16 amino acids. This CDR3 reads CASSSGQAAIQETQYF. The DNA of the CDR3 is TGTGCCAGCAGTTCGGGACAGGCAGCAATCCAAGAGACCCAGTACTTC.

This clone has only one observation. This specimen includes other DNA sequences encoding the same CDR3. V usage is TRBV27 and J usage is TRBJ1-2; possibly TRBD1 for D (5 bases). Germline values: CDR1 MNHEY, CDR2 SMNVEV (reference sequence). This CDR3 has 14 residues. Between the trimmed V and J ends, which lost 3 bases and 5 bases, there was a span of 13 bases. The CDR3 DNA sequence: TGTGCCAGCAGTTTCTCCGGACAAGGATATGGCTACACCTTC. Translation: CASSFSGQGYGYTF.